This paragraph covers one T cell receptor beta chain sequence. Its antigen is unknown. This sample stems from a study of cytomegalovirus exposure and HLA in healthy donors. Points from the study as a whole: It was reportedly the case that the classifier diagnosed cytomegalovirus status with high specificity and sensitivity. Overall, under 200 TCR beta chains were annotated as cytomegalovirus-associated.

Primers for the PCR totalled 60 Vbeta and 13 Jbeta. Method: immunoSEQ multiplex PCR; TCRdb's copy keeps in-frame clones and lacks some. The ten most abundant clones cover roughly 2.1% of a sample with about 58,000 clones. The germline V gene has CDR1 MNHEY and CDR2 SMNVEV (reference sequence). This CDR3 spans 15 amino acids. J was trimmed by 3 bases and V by 3 bases; bases with no gene match: 4. The J gene is TRBJ1-5, the V gene TRBV27; 8 nucleotides match TRBD1. The TCR originated in a woman under 30 in good health and CMV-seronegative. The sequencing input was PBMCs. This CDR3 is CASSFRDRLNQPQHF. DNA for the CDR3: TGTGCCAGCAGTTTCCGGGACAGGCTCAATCAGCCCCAGCATTTT.